The rows below give T cell receptor beta chains drawn from one sample of a study of cytomegalovirus exposure and HLA in healthy donors. The repertoire was sequenced with immunoSEQ multiplex PCR; TCRdb's copy has only in-frame clones and lacks some. The data show 50,000 to 70,000 clones, roughly 71% seen once. The sequenced sample consisted of PBMCs. All receptors derive from a man aged 35-49 years in good health and CMV-seropositive. CDR3s leave out the opening cysteine and the closing phenylalanine or tryptophan. A D gene is named only where the DNA matches it firmly. For some rows the clone size is stated as once, few or many, or as a class when expanded; others skip it.

TRBV6-6	.	.	TRBJ1-6	ASSSARQNSPLH
TRBV10-1	.	TRBD1	TRBJ1-2	AINPDRGYHGYT
TRBV5-6	.	TRBD1	TRBJ1-3	ASSLGTGAGNTIY
TRBV19	.	.	TRBJ2-3	ASRNQPQGYSTDTQY
TRBV14	.	.	TRBJ2-7	ASSQGWAGEMY
TRBV18	.	.	TRBJ2-2	ASSTGPTENTGELF
TRBV7-8	few	TRBD1	TRBJ1-5	ASSLHRGTGNQPQH
TRBV7-2	.	.	TRBJ2-5	ASSFSGNNQETQY
TRBV6-6	.	TRBD2	TRBJ2-2	ASRSGGKNTGELF
TRBV6-1	.	TRBD1	TRBJ2-1	ASNSLGQGINEQF
TRBV6-1	.	TRBD1	TRBJ2-7	ASSESSGTGANEQY
TRBV6-5	.	TRBD1	TRBJ1-1	ASSYSKQGVEAF
TRBV7-3	.	TRBD1	TRBJ1-1	ASSLTGAGNTEAF
TRBV6-5	.	TRBD1	TRBJ2-7	ASRQRTGPYEQY
TRBV2	.	.	TRBJ2-1	ASSDLGSYYNEQF
TRBV6-1	.	.	TRBJ1-5	ASREGGNQPQH
TRBV25-1	.	.	TRBJ1-2	ASSEDSPPNYGYT
TRBV5-1	once	.	TRBJ1-1	ASSLGAQDTEAF
TRBV5-1	.	TRBD2	TRBJ2-3	ASSLSSGGGDTQY
TRBV5-1	.	.	TRBJ1-4	ASSLGTGREKLF
TRBV25-1	.	TRBD2	TRBJ2-5	ASSETSGGSQETQY
TRBV4-2	.	TRBD2	TRBJ2-7	ASSQELSGGHLYEQY
TRBV7-6	once	.	TRBJ2-2	ASSPGGGGGGELF
TRBV30	.	.	TRBJ2-2	AWTLQGFGELF
TRBV7-9	.	.	TRBJ1-6	ASSLPSNSPLH
TRBV2	.	TRBD1	TRBJ1-2	ASRAFGDRANGYT
TRBV7-9	.	.	TRBJ1-1	ASSQDREAF
TRBV18	.	.	TRBJ1-4	ASSPPMGSGSLNEKLF
TRBV7-9	once	TRBD2	TRBJ2-1	ASSYSLRAGVTNEQF
TRBV27	few	TRBD1	TRBJ2-1	ASKARRDREF
TRBV2	.	.	TRBJ2-5	ASSEEKWTQY
TRBV7-3	.	.	TRBJ1-5	ASSSLPGQPQH
TRBV7-2	.	.	TRBJ1-1	ASSSMGSKNTEAF
TRBV19	.	.	TRBJ1-5	ASSIEGDLSNQPQH
TRBV29-1	.	.	TRBJ1-6	SVDEGRGSPLH
TRBV9	few	.	TRBJ2-1	ASSARTTSTEQF
TRBV30	few	.	TRBJ1-6	AWSVTGRSSPLH
TRBV28	few	TRBD1	TRBJ1-2	ASSVADRAQGGYT
TRBV4-3	.	TRBD2	.	ASSPGLAGGDEQF
TRBV7-9	once	TRBD2	TRBJ2-7	ASRPVWRGDTYEQY
TRBV10-3	.	TRBD2	TRBJ2-5	AISESGLAGETQY
TRBV6-1	few	.	TRBJ1-1	ASNLFSGNTEAF
TRBV11-2	.	.	TRBJ2-1	ASSPDLLNEQF
TRBV5-1	.	.	TRBJ2-3	ASSSRWESRTDTQY
TRBV11-3	.	.	TRBJ2-2	ASSLEGATTGELF
TRBV19	.	.	TRBJ1-5	ASSKQGSNQPQH
TRBV11-2	.	.	TRBJ2-3	ASSLDYSSTDTQY
TRBV27	.	.	TRBJ2-7	ASSLSRQTYEQY
TRBV30	.	.	TRBJ2-2	AWSVQRDSGELF
TRBV29-1	.	.	TRBJ2-3	SVENPPERNTDTQY
TRBV5-1	few	.	TRBJ1-4	ASRAGAINEKLF
TRBV5-1	.	.	TRBJ1-2	ASSLEGVRGYT
TRBV6-6	.	TRBD1	TRBJ2-7	ASRATGKDYEQY
TRBV5-4	.	TRBD1	TRBJ1-2	ASSRNQGELRGYT
TRBV20-1	once	.	TRBJ1-1	SASSGSEAF
TRBV10-3	.	.	TRBJ1-2	AISEGVGGYGYT
TRBV7-7	.	TRBD2	TRBJ2-3	ASSSLAGGGPDTQY
TRBV2	.	TRBD1	TRBJ2-7	ASRPGDRGDEQY
TRBV5-4	.	.	TRBJ2-1	ASSPGGRAYNDEQF